Listed below are T cell receptor beta chains from one sample, sequenced in a study of cytomegalovirus exposure and HLA in healthy donors. Assay: immunoSEQ multiplex PCR; the TCRdb copy retains only in-frame clones and omits some. The profile shows fewer than 150,000 clones, 70% to 90% of them singletons. Sequencing was carried out using PBMCs. The receptor source for this set is a man aged 18 to 30 in good health and CMV-seronegative. Each CDR3 is given with its conserved first and last residue. D genes are given only for firm matches. Not every row has a clone size; where given, it reads once, few, many or a size class.

clone_size | cdr3_length | j_call | v_call | d_call | cdr3_nt | cdr3_aa
NA | 17 | TRBJ2-7 | TRBV7-9 | TRBD2 | TGTGCCAGCAGCTTAGATGGACTAGCGGATATTTCCTACGAGCAGTACTTC | CASSLDGLADISYEQYF
NA | 14 | TRBJ2-7 | TRBV28 | NA | TGTGCCAGCAGCCTGAGACAGGGAGGCTACGAGCAGTACTTC | CASSLRQGGYEQYF
NA | 14 | TRBJ2-7 | TRBV29-1 | TRBD2 | TGCAGCGTTGAAGTTGGCGGGAGACCGGACGAGCAGTACTTC | CSVEVGGRPDEQYF
once | 15 | TRBJ2-5 | TRBV12-2 | NA | TGTGCAAGTCGCTTAGGGCCGGGGGGGCAAGAGACCCAGTACTTC | CASRLGPGGQETQYF
NA | 18 | TRBJ1-5 | TRBV7-2 | NA | TGTGCCAGCAGCCTCGGTAATTTCAGGGATCGAAGCAATCAGCCCCAGCATTTT | CASSLGNFRDRSNQPQHF
NA | 11 | TRBJ2-5 | TRBV5-6 | NA | TGTGCCAGCAGCTTGGGGCAGACCCAGTACTTC | CASSLGQTQYF
NA | 13 | TRBJ1-1 | TRBV11-3 | NA | TGTGCCAGCAGCTTAGGGCTGAACACTGAAGCTTTCTTT | CASSLGLNTEAFF
NA | 15 | TRBJ1-3 | TRBV2 | TRBD1 | TGTGCCAGCAGCTTCAGGGGGCGCAATGGAAACACCATATATTTT | CASSFRGRNGNTIYF
NA | 12 | TRBJ2-1 | TRBV6-5 | NA | TGTGCCAGCAGCCGTCCAGGGGATGAGCAGTTCTTC | CASSRPGDEQFF
few | 13 | TRBJ1-1 | TRBV19 | NA | TGTGCCAGTGTGGGACACCGAATCACTGAAGCTTTCTTT | CASVGHRITEAFF
NA | 15 | TRBJ2-5 | TRBV5-5 | TRBD2 | TGTGCCAGCAGCTTGGGTGCGGGAGGGTTAGAGACCCAGTACTTC | CASSLGAGGLETQYF
NA | 13 | TRBJ1-1 | TRBV28 | NA | TGTGCCAGCAGTGCGACAGGCCTAATTGAAGCTTTCTTT | CASSATGLIEAFF
NA | 14 | TRBJ2-1 | TRBV6-5 | NA | TGTGCCAGCAGACTAGCTTCTTTCTTCAGTGAGCAGTTCTTC | CASRLASFFSEQFF
NA | 15 | TRBJ1-5 | TRBV28 | NA | TGTGCCAGCAGTCTCCTGAGGGAGAGCAATCAGCCCCAGCATTTT | CASSLLRESNQPQHF
few | 13 | TRBJ1-2 | TRBV6-5 | TRBD1 | TGTGCCAGCAGTCCAGGGGGAAAGGATGGCTACACCTTC | CASSPGGKDGYTF
NA | 14 | TRBJ2-5 | TRBV11-2 | TRBD1 | TGTGCCAGCAGCTCGGACAGGAGACAAGAGACCCAGTACTTC | CASSSDRRQETQYF
NA | 14 | TRBJ2-3 | TRBV9 | TRBD1 | TGTGCCAGCAGCGTTAGGACAGGGCCAGATACGCAGTATTTT | CASSVRTGPDTQYF
NA | 14 | TRBJ2-3 | TRBV7-2 | TRBD2 | TGTGCCAGCGGGGGACTAGCGGTATCAGATACGCAGTATTTT | CASGGLAVSDTQYF
NA | 15 | TRBJ1-4 | TRBV6-1 | TRBD1 | TGTGCCAGCAGTCGACAGGGGGCGCGAAATGAAAAACTGTTTTTT | CASSRQGARNEKLFF
NA | 13 | TRBJ2-5 | TRBV7-2 | NA | TGTGCCAGCAGCTTAGCGGGCAGGGGGACCCAGTACTTC | CASSLAGRGTQYF
NA | 16 | TRBJ2-1 | TRBV4-1 | NA | TGCGCCAGCAGATCCCGACAGGAGCCAGCGTACAATGAGCAGTTCTTC | CASRSRQEPAYNEQFF
NA | 15 | TRBJ2-1 | TRBV7-6 | TRBD2 | TGTGCCAGCAGCTGGACTAGCGGGGGATACAATGAGCAGTTCTTC | CASSWTSGGYNEQFF
NA | 16 | TRBJ2-3 | TRBV28 | TRBD2 | TGTGCCAGCAGTTCAGGACTAGCCCCTAGCACAGATACGCAGTATTTT | CASSSGLAPSTDTQYF
NA | 12 | TRBJ2-7 | TRBV28 | TRBD2 | TGTGCCACCAGAGCGGGAGCCTACGAGCAGTACTTC | CATRAGAYEQYF
NA | 13 | TRBJ1-1 | TRBV2 | TRBD1 | TGTGCCAGCTTCGGGGACAGGGGTTCTGAAGCTTTCTTT | CASFGDRGSEAFF
NA | 19 | TRBJ1-2 | TRBV4-3 | NA | TGCGCCAGCAGCCAAGAGAGGAATAAAGACCGTAGACGCTACTATGGCTACACCTTC | CASSQERNKDRRRYYGYTF
NA | 11 | TRBJ1-2 | TRBV28 | NA | TGTGCCAGCAGTTTGAGAAGAGGCTACACCTTC | CASSLRRGYTF
NA | 12 | TRBJ1-1 | TRBV19 | NA | TGTGCCAGTAGTCACATGAACACTGAAGCTTTCTTT | CASSHMNTEAFF
NA | 11 | TRBJ2-7 | TRBV6-6 | NA | TGTGCCAGCACCAGGGGCTACGAGCAGTACTTC | CASTRGYEQYF
NA | 14 | TRBJ2-1 | TRBV5-5 | TRBD2 | TGTGCCAGCAGCTGGGGACTAGCTTCCAATGAGCAGTTCTTC | CASSWGLASNEQFF
NA | 14 | TRBJ1-1 | TRBV7-9 | TRBD1 | TGTGCCAGCAGCGCGGGACAGGCGGACACTGAAGCTTTCTTT | CASSAGQADTEAFF
NA | 16 | TRBJ1-2 | TRBV7-2 | TRBD1 | TGTGCCAGCAGCTATGGGGGGGGACAGGGAAGATATGGCTACACCTTC | CASSYGGGQGRYGYTF
NA | 14 | TRBJ1-4 | TRBV4-1 | TRBD1 | TGCGCCAGCAGCCGACAGGGGGAGGGAGAAAAACTGTTTTTT | CASSRQGEGEKLFF
few | 12 | TRBJ1-4 | TRBV7-8 | NA | TGTGCCAGCAGCGGTTATGGCGAAAAACTGTTTTTT | CASSGYGEKLFF
NA | 18 | TRBJ2-6 | TRBV9 | NA | TGTGCCAGCAGCCAAAACAGGATTTCGGGCCCTGGGGCCAACGTCCTGACTTTC | CASSQNRISGPGANVLTF
NA | 13 | TRBJ1-1 | TRBV6-5 | NA | TGTGCCAGCAGTCAACTAGACAGGTTGCGAGCTTTCTTT | CASSQLDRLRAFF
NA | 13 | TRBJ1-3 | TRBV18 | TRBD1 | TGTGCCAGCTCGCGACAGGGGGGAAACACCATATATTTT | CASSRQGGNTIYF
once | 15 | TRBJ1-1 | TRBV15 | NA | TGTGCCACCAGCCCCGGAGGGACCGGTAACACTGAAGCTTTCTTT | CATSPGGTGNTEAFF
NA | 15 | TRBJ1-6 | TRBV9 | NA | TGTGCCAGCAGCGTAGGACAGCCGAGAAATTCACCCCTCCACTTT | CASSVGQPRNSPLHF
NA | 14 | TRBJ1-2 | TRBV6-5 | TRBD1 | TGTGCCAGCAGTTCACCAAGCACGGGACAGGACTACACCTTC | CASSSPSTGQDYTF
NA | 18 | TRBJ2-3 | TRBV25-1 | TRBD2 | TGTGCCAGCAGTGAATTCGGGGGACTAGCGGGAGCCGGAGATACGCAGTATTTT | CASSEFGGLAGAGDTQYF
NA | 16 | TRBJ2-7 | TRBV2 | TRBD1 | TGTGCCAGCAGGGTCCTTACAGGGGTCAGGGTGTACGAGCAGTACTTC | CASRVLTGVRVYEQYF
NA | 12 | TRBJ1-1 | TRBV28 | NA | TGTGCCAGCAGTTTCGGGAACGCTGAAGCTTTCTTT | CASSFGNAEAFF
NA | 15 | TRBJ2-2 | TRBV5-4 | TRBD1 | TGTGCCAGCAGCCGGACAGGGGGCATCACCGGGGAGCTGTTTTTT | CASSRTGGITGELFF
once | 13 | TRBJ2-7 | TRBV15 | NA | TGTGCCACCAGCGGTAAAAGCGCCTACGAGCAGTACTTC | CATSGKSAYEQYF
NA | 16 | TRBJ2-7 | TRBV25-1 | TRBD2 | TGTGCCAGCAGTGAATCCCGCGCTAGCGGGGACTACGAGCAGTACTTC | CASSESRASGDYEQYF
NA | 13 | TRBJ2-7 | TRBV29-1 | NA | TGCAGCGTGATCATCGGAGGTGGTTACGAGCAGTACTTC | CSVIIGGGYEQYF
few | 13 | TRBJ2-7 | TRBV6-6 | NA | TGTGCCAGCAGGACGGACTACCCCCACGAGCAGTACTTC | CASRTDYPHEQYF
NA | 13 | TRBJ2-2 | TRBV4-3 | NA | TGCGCCAGCAGCCAACATCTAGCCGGGGAGCTGTTTTTT | CASSQHLAGELFF
NA | 15 | TRBJ2-5 | TRBV5-6 | TRBD1 | TGTGCCAGCAGCGGCGGTACAGGGGGCCACGAGACCCAGTACTTC | CASSGGTGGHETQYF
NA | 19 | TRBJ2-7 | TRBV4-1 | TRBD2 | TGCGCCAGCAGCCAAATTTTCGGACTAGCGGGCTTATTCTCCTACGAGCAGTACTTC | CASSQIFGLAGLFSYEQYF
NA | 13 | TRBJ2-3 | TRBV5-4 | TRBD2 | TGTGCCACCTCCCCGGGGGGAGCGGATACGCAGTATTTT | CATSPGGADTQYF
NA | 15 | TRBJ2-3 | TRBV6-1 | TRBD1 | TGTGCCAGCAGCCGGGACAGGGGAAGCACAGATACGCAGTATTTT | CASSRDRGSTDTQYF
NA | 18 | TRBJ2-1 | TRBV7-2 | TRBD2 | TGTGCCAGCAGCCGCGGACTAGCGGGGAGGGGCTCCTACAATGAGCAGTTCTTC | CASSRGLAGRGSYNEQFF
once | 14 | TRBJ2-1 | TRBV10-3 | TRBD2 | TGTGCCTCTAGTACGCGGGAGGGCCGGGATGAGCAGTTCTTC | CASSTREGRDEQFF
NA | 14 | TRBJ2-7 | TRBV18 | TRBD1 | TGTGCCAGCTCACCTGGGACAGGGTCCTACGAGCAGTACTTC | CASSPGTGSYEQYF
NA | 16 | TRBJ1-4 | TRBV25-1 | TRBD1 | TGTGCCAGCAGTGTGGTGACAGGGAATGCTAATGAAAAACTGTTTTTT | CASSVVTGNANEKLFF